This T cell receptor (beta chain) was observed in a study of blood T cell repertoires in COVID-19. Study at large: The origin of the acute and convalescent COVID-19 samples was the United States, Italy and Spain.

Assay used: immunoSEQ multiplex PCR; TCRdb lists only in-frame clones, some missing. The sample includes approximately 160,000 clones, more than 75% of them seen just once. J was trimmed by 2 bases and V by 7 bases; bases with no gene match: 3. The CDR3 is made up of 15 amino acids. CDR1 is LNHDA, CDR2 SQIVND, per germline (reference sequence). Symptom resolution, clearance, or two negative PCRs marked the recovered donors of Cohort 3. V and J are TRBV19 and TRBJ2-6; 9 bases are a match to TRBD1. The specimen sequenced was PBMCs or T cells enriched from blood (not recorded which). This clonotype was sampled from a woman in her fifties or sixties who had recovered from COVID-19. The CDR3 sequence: CASIGTGTGANVLTF. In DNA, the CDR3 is TGTGCCAGTATCGGGACAGGGACTGGGGCCAACGTCCTGACTTTC.